Presented here are 12 T cell receptor beta chains from one specimen sequenced in a study of OX40 agonist ivuxolimab in advanced cancers. Data came from immunoSEQ multiplex PCR; TCRdb stores just in-frame clones and leaves some out. Seen here are tens of thousands of clones, more than 85% observed once, and the top ten hold approximately 22%. The material was CD4+ or CD8+ T cells sorted from blood, obtained in a trial of the OX40 agonist ivuxolimab. The receptors stem from an adult with an advanced solid tumor such as melanoma, head and neck, liver or kidney cancer.

The chain links TRBV9 to TRBJ2-7, with D unresolved. Germline CDR1 reads SGDLS; CDR2 reads YYNGEE. The V and J ends lost 4 bases and 7 bases respectively, with 18 bases between them. This CDR3 is built from 14 residues. CDR3 DNA: TGTGCCAGCAGCCCAGTAGTGGGAATTGGGGAGCAGTACTTC. It codes for CASSPVVGIGEQYF.

The chain recombines TRBV28 with TRBJ1-3; 7 nucleotides agree with TRBD1. The CDR3 runs 14 residues. Germline V CDR1 and CDR2: MDHEN, SYDVKM. With 9 bases clipped from V and 3 bases from J, the junction kept 8 bases outside the gene matches. This CDR3 reads CASQRQGYGNTIYF. DNA of the CDR3: TGTGCCAGTCAGAGACAGGGCTATGGAAACACCATATATTTT.

The chain couples TRBV2 to TRBJ2-1; 7 nucleotides align to TRBD2. This CDR3 region has 17 residues. Germline V gene lookup returns CDR1 SNHLY and CDR2 FYNNEI. The J segment lost 4 bases and the V segment lost 7 bases, leaving 16 bases of the junction unmatched. CDR3 amino acids: CASKSAGYSTLYNEQFF. CDR3 DNA: TGTGCCAGCAAATCAGCGGGATATTCAACTTTGTACAATGAGCAGTTCTTC.

The chain links TRBV4-1 to TRBJ2-7; the match to TRBD2 covers 7 bases. CDR1 and CDR2 (germline): MGHRA, YSYEKL. Losses at the gene ends were 0 bases for V and 4 bases for J; bases not matched to a gene: 9. The CDR3 loop spans 16 amino acids. CDR3 DNA: TGCGCCAGCAGCCAAGATCCGAGCGGGACGTCGTACGAGCAGTACTTC. As protein: CASSQDPSGTSYEQYF.

The chain uses TRBV7-6 and TRBJ2-3; 11 bases are a match to TRBD2. Germline values: CDR1 SGHVS, CDR2 FNYEAQ. CDR3 length equals 19 residues. V dropped 4 bases and J dropped 2; count of bases not matched to a gene: 14. This chain's CDR3 is CASSSKLAGGEGHTDTQYF. CDR3 bases: TGTGCCAGCAGCTCCAAGCTAGCGGGAGGTGAAGGGCACACAGATACGCAGTATTTT.

This clone came up once. The genes are TRBV6-4 and TRBJ2-1; 7 bases are a match to TRBD2. The CDR3 loop spans 15 amino acids. V gave up 6 bases and J gave up 2 bases; unmatched junction bases: 7. Per the germline V gene, CDR1 is MRHNA and CDR2 is SNTAGT. The CDR3 here is CASSEREGAYNEQFF. As DNA, the CDR3 is TGTGCCAGCAGCGAGCGGGAAGGGGCCTACAATGAGCAGTTCTTC.

The chain's CDR3 is CASSLKGTTNTGELFF. In DNA form, the CDR3 reads TGTGCCAGCAGTTTAAAAGGGACAACGAACACCGGGGAGCTGTTTTTT. The rearrangement joins TRBV28 to TRBJ2-2; weak D call: TRBD1 (6 bases). Deletions cut 2 bases from V and 0 bases from J, with 10 bases between. The germline gives CDR1 MDHEN, CDR2 SYDVKM. This CDR3 comprises 16 residues.

This clone was observed a single time. This chain uses TRBV19 with TRBJ2-1; D not certain. Germline loops: CDR1 LNHDA, CDR2 SQIVND (reference sequence). This CDR3 contains 15 residues. V was trimmed by 6 bases and J by 0 bases, leaving 12 bases between them. DNA for the CDR3: TGTGCCAGTAGCCCACGGGCCGACTCCTACAATGAGCAGTTCTTC. This translates into CASSPRADSYNEQFF.

The rearrangement joins TRBV2 to TRBJ1-5; 9 bases are shared with TRBD1. Per the germline V gene, CDR1 is SNHLY and CDR2 is FYNNEI. Trimming at V came to 2 bases and at J to 0 bases, leaving 11 bases not matched to a gene. This CDR3 has 19 residues. The CDR3 region has the DNA TGTGCCAGCAGTGAATTTAAGGGACAGGGACCCTTTAGCAATCAGCCCCAGCATTTT. It specifies CASSEFKGQGPFSNQPQHF.

This clone appeared a single time. This chain links TRBV6-5 with TRBJ2-6; no firm D call. V lost 0 bases to trimming and J lost 3 bases, with 0 bases between them. Germline assignment: CDR1 MNHEY and CDR2 SVGAGI. This CDR3 is 13 amino acids long. CDR3 protein: CASSYSGANVLTF. DNA for the CDR3: TGTGCCAGCAGTTACTCTGGGGCCAACGTCCTGACTTTC.

The chain links TRBV30 to TRBJ1-1; unclear D gene. V lost 0 bases, J lost 0 bases, and 5 bases lay in between. CDR3 size: 13 residues. Germline values: CDR1 GTSNPN, CDR2 SVGIG (reference sequence). As DNA, the CDR3 is TGTGCCTGGAGTGTACATATGAACACTGAAGCTTTCTTT. Its protein product is CAWSVHMNTEAFF.

The chain links TRBV9 to TRBJ1-1; 7 bases are a match to TRBD1. Germline V gives CDR1 SGDLS, CDR2 YYNGEE. With V trimmed by 3 bases and J by 6 bases, 8 bases remained unmatched. The CDR3 totals 14 residues. Here the CDR3 DNA reads TGTGCCAGCAGCGCCTCTCACCAGGGGGCTGAAGCTTTCTTT. Its protein product is CASSASHQGAEAFF.